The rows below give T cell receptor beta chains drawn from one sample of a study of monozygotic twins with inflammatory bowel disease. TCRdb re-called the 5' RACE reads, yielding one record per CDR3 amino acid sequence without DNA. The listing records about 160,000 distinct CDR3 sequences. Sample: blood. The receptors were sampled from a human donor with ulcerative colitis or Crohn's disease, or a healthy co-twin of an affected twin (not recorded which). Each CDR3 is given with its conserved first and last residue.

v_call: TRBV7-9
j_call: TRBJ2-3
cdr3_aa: CASSPTPGLGSTDTQYF

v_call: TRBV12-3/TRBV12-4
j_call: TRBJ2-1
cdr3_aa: CASSLPVSYNEQFF

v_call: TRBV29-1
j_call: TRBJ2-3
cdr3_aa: CSVLSDRETDTQYF

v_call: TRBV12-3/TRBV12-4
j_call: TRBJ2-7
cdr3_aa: CASSFMVAGGIGEQYF

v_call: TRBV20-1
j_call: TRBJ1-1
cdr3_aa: CSARIGPTQAFF

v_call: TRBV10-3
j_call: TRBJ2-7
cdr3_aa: CATASRSKQEAYEQYF

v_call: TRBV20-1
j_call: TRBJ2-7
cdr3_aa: CSAHHRDSLTRPYEQYF

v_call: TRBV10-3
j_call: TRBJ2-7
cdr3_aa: CAISERTVTRYEQYF

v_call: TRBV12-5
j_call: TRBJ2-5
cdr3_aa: CASGSRAREETQYF

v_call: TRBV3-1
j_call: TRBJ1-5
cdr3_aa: CASSQNDQPQHF

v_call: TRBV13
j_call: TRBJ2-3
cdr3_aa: CASSEDTSGSGDTQYF

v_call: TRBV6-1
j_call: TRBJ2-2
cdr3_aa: CASTWLAGVGTGELFF

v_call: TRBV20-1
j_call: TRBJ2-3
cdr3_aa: CSARDMARTDTQYF

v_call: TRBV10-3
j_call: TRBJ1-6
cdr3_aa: CAISLEARALHF

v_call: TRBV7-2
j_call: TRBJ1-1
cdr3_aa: CASSSRTNTEAFF

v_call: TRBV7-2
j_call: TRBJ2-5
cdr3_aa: CASSLVAGGGFQETQYF

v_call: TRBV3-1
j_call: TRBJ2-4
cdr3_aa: CASSQEPGNIQYF

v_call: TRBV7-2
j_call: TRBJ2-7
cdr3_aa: CASSPAAGSAYEQYF

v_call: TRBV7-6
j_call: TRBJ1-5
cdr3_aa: CASSPMGSNQPQHF

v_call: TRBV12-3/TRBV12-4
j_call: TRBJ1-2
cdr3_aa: CASSWEAGRGYYGYTF

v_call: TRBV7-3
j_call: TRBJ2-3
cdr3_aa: CASSLYRGSDTQYF